The clone carrying this TCR beta chain was detected a few times. No antigen is known for it. These data are taken from a study of CD8 T cells in ankylosing spondylitis. Study-wide findings and caveats: Earlier authors reported some of these motif variants in reactive arthritis synovial fluid and blood. Clones linked to disease were reported to show significant enrichment in matched ankylosing spondylitis synovial fluid. Clones linked to disease, bearing a CD8+ phenotype, were relatively rare in peripheral blood. Ankylosing spondylitis blood appeared to carry a characteristic TCR beta motif of several highly homologous variants.

With molecular barcodes, quantitative 5'-RACE was used to make the TCR beta libraries. TCRdb itself ran the 5' RACE reads through MiXCR, one entry per CDR3 protein. The table records approximately 400,000 distinct CDR3 sequences, 20% to 30% of them present only once. Germline assignment: CDR1 LNHNV and CDR2 YYDKDF (reference sequence). V was shortened by 4 bases and J by 5 bases, with 18 bases between the two germline ends. The CDR3 runs 15 residues. Sequenced material: blood, either unsorted or a sorted T cell fraction (not recorded which). This TCR was recovered from a male donor with ankylosing spondylitis. V is TRBV15 and J is TRBJ2-7; tentatively, D is TRBD1 (7 bases). CDR3 coding DNA: TGTGCCACCAGCATAGGGGGCCTGAGGGAGGACGAGCAGTACTTC. Translating gives CATSIGGLREDEQYF.